These 8 T cell receptor beta chains were sequenced from one sample in a study of cytomegalovirus exposure and HLA in healthy donors. The PCR contained 60 Vbeta and 13 Jbeta primers. Produced via immunoSEQ multiplex PCR; TCRdb's table is partial and in-frame only. The sample lists 70,000 to 90,000 clones; more than 55% were seen once. Sequencing was done on a sample of PBMCs. All receptors come from a man aged 60-69 years in good health and CMV-seropositive.

This chain uses TRBV7-2 with TRBJ1-3; the D is unclear. Trimming removed 8 bases from V and 4 bases from J, with 12 bases in between. The germline CDR1 and CDR2 sequences are SGHTA and FQGNSA. This CDR3 region has 13 residues. CDR3 sequence (DNA): TGTGCCAGCTGCCAGCTAGAAGGAAACACCATATATTTT. It encodes CASCQLEGNTIYF.

The rearrangement uses TRBV7-2 and TRBJ2-3, with 7 nucleotides matching TRBD1. The CDR3 extends over 14 amino acids. Germline lookup yields CDR1 SGHTA and CDR2 FQGNSA. The ends lost 5 bases at V and 1 base at J; junction bases unmatched: 3. The CDR3 spells CASSRDSGTDTQYF. CDR3 nucleotide sequence: TGTGCCAGCAGCCGGGACAGCGGCACAGATACGCAGTATTTT.

The V and J genes are TRBV5-1 and TRBJ1-2, with 8 nucleotides matching TRBD1. Unmatched junction bases numbered 5, after V lost 4 bases and J lost 6 bases. This CDR3 is 13 amino acids long. CDR1 and CDR2 (germline): SGHRS, YFSETQ. CDR3 sequence: CASSPGQEDGYTF. The CDR3 DNA reads as TGCGCCAGCAGCCCGGGACAGGAGGATGGCTACACCTTC. Complete variable domain (other parts from reference TRBV5-1 and TRBJ1-2): KAGVTQTPRYLIKTRGQQVTLSCSPISGHRSVSWYQQTPGQGLQFLFEYFSETQRNKGNFPGRFSGRQFSNSRSEMNVSTLELGDSALYLCASSPGQEDGYTFGSGTRLTVV.

The chain links TRBV10-3 to TRBJ1-6, with a weak D call TRBD1 (5 bases). CDR1 ENHRY and CDR2 SYGVKD come from the germline V gene. The germline V and J ends were trimmed by 4 bases and 7 bases, with 14 bases remaining between them. CDR3 size: 15 residues. The DNA of the CDR3 is TGTGCCATCAGTGGGGGGGGGAATTGGAATTCACCCCTCCACTTT. It yields the protein CAISGGGNWNSPLHF.

As for this clone: Other DNA sequences from this sample encode an identical CDR3 as well. J is TRBJ1-4 and V is TRBV5-1; no firm D call. The V and J ends lost 2 bases and 4 bases respectively, with 24 bases between them. Germline V lookup: CDR1 SGHRS, CDR2 YFSETQ. The CDR3 extends over 19 amino acids. The CDR3 DNA reads TGCGCCAGCAGCTTCCGGGGTAGTCGTAGTCAGCAAGATAATGAAAAACTGTTTTTT. Residues: CASSFRGSRSQQDNEKLFF. Full variable domain (rest looked up from reference TRBV5-1 and TRBJ1-4): KAGVTQTPRYLIKTRGQQVTLSCSPISGHRSVSWYQQTPGQGLQFLFEYFSETQRNKGNFPGRFSGRQFSNSRSEMNVSTLELGDSALYLCASSFRGSRSQQDNEKLFFGSGTQLSVL.

V is TRBV5-5 and J is TRBJ2-1; 8 nucleotides align to TRBD1. The junction had 3 bases not matched to a gene; V was cut back by 1 base and J by 3 bases. Germline assignment: CDR1 SGHKS and CDR2 YYEKEE (reference sequence). The CDR3 consists of 15 residues. The CDR3: CASSLRDRSYNEQFF. In nucleotides, the CDR3 is TGTGCCAGCAGCTTGCGGGACAGGAGCTACAATGAGCAGTTCTTC.

The V call is TRBV4-1, the J call TRBJ2-7, with 10 bases that match TRBD2. The CDR3 has 15 residues. Trimming removed 1 base from V and 4 bases from J; junction bases left unmatched: 4. Germline V lookup: CDR1 MGHRA, CDR2 YSYEKL. The DNA of the CDR3 is TGCGCCAGCAGCCAAGCAGCGGGAGGGAGGTACGAGCAGTACTTC. Residues: CASSQAAGGRYEQYF.

V gene TRBV9 combines with J gene TRBJ1-2, with TRBD1 matching over 7 bases. J gave up 4 bases and V 3 bases, and 9 bases lay outside the gene matches. CDR3 length: 15 residues. Germline CDR1 reads SGDLS; CDR2 reads YYNGEE. DNA for the CDR3: TGTGCCAGCAGCGAGACGACAGGGCTACTCTATGGCTACACCTTC. Its protein is CASSETTGLLYGYTF.